This T cell receptor (beta chain) was profiled in a study of beta chain features in type 1 diabetes. About the study: In age, gender and cell yields, patients were similar to healthy donors.

The isolated RNA, all of it, was reverse transcribed, so expressed TCRB transcripts were what got sequenced. An average approximately 3.7 million reads came from naive, central memory and regulatory T cell samples. Some clones are missing from TCRdb's copy, which holds only in-frame ones; the method was immunoSEQ multiplex PCR. The table has around 240,000 clones, over 8.5% seen once; the top ten hold under 0.045%. Study-wide points: A greater similarity of naive, central memory and Treg TCRB repertoires was seen among patients than among healthy donors.

Concerning this clone: Antigen unknown.

The receptor was isolated from a woman under 30 in good health. The specimen was naive CD4+ T cells from blood.

CDR3 sequence reads: CASRGQGYSYNEQFF. CDR3 coding DNA: TGTGCCAGCAGGGGACAGGGATACTCCTACAATGAGCAGTTCTTC. This chain joins TRBV6-1 and TRBJ2-1; 9 bases are shared with TRBD1. The CDR3 sequence is 15 residues long. Germline V gene sequence: CDR1 MNHNS, CDR2 SASEGT. V lost 6 bases to trimming and J lost 0 bases; unmatched junction nucleotides: 3.